The following is a T cell receptor beta chain sequence with its context. Germline assignment: CDR1 MNHEY and CDR2 SVGEGT. Deletions cut 4 bases from V and 1 base from J, with 4 bases between. The CDR3 totals 12 residues. Random hexamers were used to reverse transcribe the RNA input (roughly 0.5 to 1 ug). TCRdb passed the immunoSEQ multiplex PCR reads through MiXCR, listing each CDR3 protein once. The sample lists roughly 180,000 distinct CDR3 sequences, 85% to 95% occurring once. The sample originates from a study of CD8 T cells in Susac syndrome. Sequenced material: CD4+ T cells from PBMCs. J is TRBJ2-5 and V is TRBV6-2 or TRBV6-3, with D unclear. The receptor was derived from a human donor in good health. The CDR3 DNA is TGTGCCAGCAGTTCCTTCCAAGAGACCCAGTACTTC. This gives the protein CASSSFQETQYF.